This entry concerns a single T cell receptor beta chain. The authors ran a second PCR of about 6 to 11 cycles using a sample-barcoded 5' primer and a J-beta primer mix. TCRdb passed the 5' RACE reads through MiXCR, listing each CDR3 protein once. This sample carries 600,000 to 800,000 distinct CDR3 sequences, 20% to 25% of them seen once, and the ten largest clones take around 3.4%. The sample originates from a study of blood T cells in healthy people across ages. Germline loops: CDR1 SGHRS, CDR2 YFSETQ. V lost 0 bases and J 0 bases, leaving 13 bases between the germline ends. CDR3 length: 16 amino acids.

The sequence was obtained from a man in his 70s in good health. Material for sequencing was blood. The chain joins TRBV5-1 to TRBJ2-7, with a tentative D call TRBD2 (6 bases). In DNA form, the CDR3 reads TGCGCCAGCAGCTTGGATTCAGCGGGCGGCTCCTACGAGCAGTACTTC. Translation: CASSLDSAGGSYEQYF.